This T cell receptor (beta chain) was observed in a study of metastatic and nonmetastatic thyroid tumors. On the study more broadly: Repertoires from blood and tumor or nodule tissue of malignant and benign thyroid patients were compared.

All patients reached thyroid surgery having received no treatment beforehand. Original methodology: Clinicopathological groups supplied CDR3 differences that were used to build a distant-metastasis classifier for papillary thyroid cancer. TCRdb re-called clones from the PCR reads using MiXCR. The V and J calls, along with clone size, are taken from TCRdb and not from the paper's own processing. Here the sample spans about 5,900 clones, approximately 33% being singletons. A remark on this clone: Its antigen remains unknown.

Study-level results: Reports indicated that malignant thyroid tumors showed significantly higher TCR beta diversity than benign nodules did, in blood and tumor.

This receptor was obtained from a male donor with papillary thyroid cancer or a benign thyroid nodule (not recorded which). Some clones in this sample may be carry-over from other donors' samples. Sequenced material: adjacent normal tissue.

CDR3 sequence: CETRPGGGQGGNNEQFF. DNA of the CDR3: TGTGAAACCCGTCCGGGGGGTGGCCAGGGAGGTAACAATGAGCAGTTCTTC. The V gene is TRBV28, the J gene TRBJ2-1; 7 bases are a match to TRBD2. Germline CDR1 reads MDHEN; CDR2 reads SYDVKM. There are 17 residues in the CDR3.